These 9 T cell receptor beta chains were sequenced from one sample in a study of shared clonotypes between healthy human individuals (dated by TCRdb to the early 2020s). The protocol used for the library was the immunoSEQ multiplex PCR assay. TCRdb limited this immuneACCESS table to in-frame rearrangements with V and J called. A share of clones is missing; checked studies link under half to unresolved V genes, and the rest is unexplained. The sample has about 380,000 clones on record, 95% to 97% of them singletons. Approximately 0.3% of the sample lies in the top ten. The specimen sequenced was memory CD8+ T cells sorted from blood. Taken with the paper, the label for cell subset or site translates to: CD45RO+ cells pooled with CCR7-negative TemRA cells. All receptors derive from a man younger than 45 in good health.

As concerns this clone: In the same sample, other DNA sequences code for this CDR3. V is TRBV20-1 and J is TRBJ2-5; 7 nucleotides line up with TRBD1. Germline V gene sequence: CDR1 DFQATT, CDR2 SNEGSKA (reference sequence). Trimming removed 5 bases from V and 5 bases from J; junction bases left unmatched: 2. The CDR3 runs to 11 residues. The CDR3, as DNA: TGCAGTGCTGGCAGGGGGGAGACCCAGTACTTC. Translated, it gives CSAGRGETQYF.

The V gene is TRBV5-1, the J gene TRBJ2-3; TRBD2 agrees at 7 bases. The germline CDR1 and CDR2 sequences are SGHRS and YFSETQ. The trim removed 6 bases at V and 4 bases at J, leaving 8 bases unmatched. The CDR3 totals 14 residues. The CDR3 loop is CASNGGRTSDTQYF. For the CDR3, the DNA is TGCGCCAGCAACGGCGGGAGAACGTCAGATACGCAGTATTTT.

The chain couples TRBV4-1 to TRBJ2-3, with 8 bases fitting TRBD2. The CDR3 loop spans 17 amino acids. V lost 3 bases to trimming and J lost 6 bases; unmatched junction nucleotides: 14. Germline V gene data show CDR1 as MGHRA and CDR2 as YSYEKL. CDR3 sequence: CASSQLISGKVRDTQYF. The CDR3 DNA follows: TGCGCCAGCAGCCAGTTGATTAGCGGGAAAGTGAGGGATACGCAGTATTTT.

The V gene is TRBV10-2, the J gene TRBJ1-1; D gene ambiguous. Germline V CDR1 and CDR2: WSHSY, SAAADI. V lost 2 bases and J lost 11, with 9 bases in between. CDR3 length: 11 amino acids. The CDR3 DNA sequence: TGCGCCAGCAGTGAGGGGATTAATGCTTTCTTT. This gives the protein CASSEGINAFF.

The CDR3 DNA is TGTGCCAGCAGCTTAGCGGGAGCGGCAGATACGCAGTATTTT. Amino acid sequence: CASSLAGAADTQYF. This chain uses TRBV7-9 with TRBJ2-3; perhaps TRBD2 as D (5 bases). V dropped 0 bases and J dropped 4 bases, with 8 bases sitting between them. Germline CDR1 is SEHNR and CDR2 is FQNEAQ (reference sequence). The CDR3 is 14 amino acids.

The V and J genes are TRBV6-1 and TRBJ1-5; the match to TRBD1 covers 7 bases. This CDR3 region has 15 residues. The V gene end was trimmed by 2 bases and the J gene end by 5 bases; junction bases not matched to a gene: 6. Germline-derived CDR1 and CDR2 are MNHNS and SASEGT. The CDR3 coding sequence is TGTGCCAGCAGTGAAAGGGGGGACAGCTATCAGCCCCAGCATTTT. Translation gives CASSERGDSYQPQHF.

This clone appeared a few times. This chain uses TRBV25-1 with TRBJ2-2, with a possible D match to TRBD1 (5 bases). V was shortened by 3 bases and J by 7 bases, with 12 bases between the two germline ends. Looked up from germline, CDR1 is MGHDK and CDR2 is SYGVNS. CDR3 length equals 14 residues. CDR3 residues: CASSDWTPVGELFF. In DNA form, the CDR3 reads TGTGCCAGCAGTGACTGGACACCCGTCGGGGAGCTGTTTTTT.

The chain employs TRBV11-2 and TRBJ2-2; unclear D gene. Trimming took 0 bases from V and 3 from J, leaving 5 bases between them. This CDR3 has 14 amino acids. Germline V lookup: CDR1 SGHAT, CDR2 FQNNGV. The CDR3 nucleotides read TGTGCCAGCAGCTTAGACCCATACACCGGGGAGCTGTTTTTT. The encoded protein is CASSLDPYTGELFF.

The J gene is TRBJ2-1, the V gene TRBV5-1, with 13 bases aligning to TRBD2. The ends lost 4 bases at V and 0 bases at J; junction bases unmatched: 1. The CDR3 covers 16 residues. The V gene's germline CDR1 is SGHRS and CDR2 YFSETQ. The CDR3 loop reads CASSRTSGSSYNEQFF. The CDR3, as DNA: TGCGCCAGCAGCAGGACTAGCGGGAGCTCCTACAATGAGCAGTTCTTC.